The 32 T cell receptor beta chains below come from one sample, sequenced in a study of vaccination and CD4 T cells after COVID-19. Cultured CD4+ T cell DNA underwent sequencing with the Oncomine TCR Beta short-read assay. TCRdb ran MiXCR on the PCR reads and lists one entry per CDR3 protein. The sample gives 13,000 or so distinct CDR3 sequences, 44% of which show up once; about 12% is in the top ten. Antigen specificity for these receptors is unknown. Documented treatment: approximately nine-day PBMC culture with coronavirus spike peptide pools or control peptides (ViraFEST assay). The sequenced material came from CD4+ T cells from blood, cultured in vitro. These receptors were taken from a human donor who had recovered from COVID-19.

This chain uses TRBV28 with TRBJ1-2; D is unclear. Germline V gene data show CDR1 as MDHEN and CDR2 as SYDVKM. The CDR3 spans 10 residues. Trimming left V 6 bases short and J 8 bases short, with 7 bases between. The CDR3 here is CASSQGGYTF. The CDR3, as DNA: TGTGCCAGCAGCCAAGGGGGCTACACCTTC.

The chain carries TRBV5-8 and TRBJ1-1; perhaps TRBD1 as D (5 bases). CDR3 length equals 16 residues. Trimming shortened V by 0 bases and J by 4 bases, and 16 bases separated the two germline ends. Germline-derived CDR1 and CDR2 are SGHTS and YDEGEE. CDR3 region: CASSLETGVGSTEAFF. In nucleotides, the CDR3 is TGTGCCAGCAGCTTGGAAACGGGGGTTGGAAGCACTGAAGCTTTCTTT.

The gene calls are TRBV29-1 and TRBJ1-1; D gene ambiguous. V lost 7 bases to trimming and J lost 2 bases, with 8 bases between them. Germline CDR1 and CDR2: SQVTM and ANQGSEA. The CDR3 is made up of 11 amino acids. The CDR3 reads CSGSENTEAFF. The DNA of the CDR3 is TGCAGCGGGTCGGAAAACACTGAAGCTTTCTTT. The full variable domain, in which reference TRBV29-1 and TRBJ1-1 provide the parts outside the CDR3, is SAVISQKPSRDICQRGTSLTIQCQVDSQVTMMFWYRQQPGQSLTLIATANQGSEATYESGFVIDKFPISRPNLTFSTLTVSNMSPEDSSIYLCSGSENTEAFFGQGTRLTVV.

The chain couples TRBV6-1 to TRBJ1-1; no definite D call. V gave up 2 bases and J gave up 3 bases, with 10 bases separating them. Per the germline V gene, CDR1 is MNHNS and CDR2 is SASEGT. CDR3 length equals 14 residues. The CDR3: CASSEHGGDTEAFF. The CDR3 bases are TGTGCCAGCAGTGAACACGGTGGGGACACTGAAGCTTTCTTT.

This clonotype was seen a few times. For the CDR3, the DNA is TGTGCCAGCAGTCAAAGTGGGACAGCTGAAGCTTTCTTT. Its protein product is CASSQSGTAEAFF. The genes are TRBV6-1 and TRBJ1-1; 7 nucleotides agree with TRBD1. CDR1 and CDR2 from the germline V gene are MNHNS and SASEGT. CDR3 length: 13 amino acids. V lost 5 bases to trimming and J lost 6 bases; unmatched junction nucleotides: 6.

The gene calls are TRBV5-6 and TRBJ1-5, with 10 bases lining up with TRBD1. V shed 1 base and J 5 bases; nucleotides not matched to a gene: 6. The germline V gene has CDR1 SGHDT and CDR2 YYEEEE. The CDR3 loop spans 16 amino acids. CDR3 DNA sequence: TGTGCCAGCAGCTTGCGGACCGGGACAGGGGATCAGCCCCAGCATTTT. It translates to CASSLRTGTGDQPQHF.

This clonotype was seen more than once but under ten times. The chain combines TRBV20-1 with TRBJ1-1, with a tentative D call TRBD1 (5 bases). The CDR3 contains 11 residues. Trimming stripped 7 bases from V and 3 bases from J, with 9 bases between. Germline V gene data show CDR1 as DFQATT and CDR2 as SNEGSKA (reference sequence). In DNA, the CDR3 is TGCAGTGTAAGGGGTGACACTGAAGCTTTCTTT. Translated, it gives CSVRGDTEAFF.

V is TRBV7-9 and J is TRBJ1-1; D unclear. This CDR3 spans 14 amino acids. V gave up 1 base and J gave up 4 bases, with 10 bases separating them. From germline, CDR1 is SEHNR and CDR2 FQNEAQ (reference sequence). The CDR3 region is CASSLEGGSTEAFF. The CDR3 bases are TGTGCCAGCAGCTTAGAGGGAGGGAGCACTGAAGCTTTCTTT.

This chain connects TRBV15 to TRBJ2-7, with TRBD2 identical over 10 bases. Per germline, CDR1 LNHNV and CDR2 YYDKDF (reference sequence). Trimming took 3 bases from V and 4 from J; bases not matched to a gene: 9. The CDR3 sequence is 16 residues long. CDR3 bases: TGTGCCACCAGCAGCGGACTAGCGGATAGGTTGTACGAGCAGTACTTC. Its translation: CATSSGLADRLYEQYF. The complete variable domain, with remaining parts taken from reference TRBV15 and TRBJ2-7, reads DAMVIQNPRYQVTQFGKPVTLSCSQTLNHNVMYWYQQKSSQAPKLLFHYYDKDFNNEADTPDNFQSRRPNTSFCFLDIRSPGLGDTAMYLCATSSGLADRLYEQYFGPGTRLTVT.

This chain links TRBV12-3 or TRBV12-4 with TRBJ1-5, with 10 bases matching TRBD1. This CDR3 region has 14 residues. V lost 5 bases, J lost 9 bases, and 7 bases stayed unmatched. The CDR3 here is CASSLRDRGAPQHF. CDR3 DNA: TGTGCCAGCAGTCTCCGGGACAGGGGTGCGCCCCAGCATTTT.

The chain combines TRBV10-3 with TRBJ1-1; D is ambiguous. CDR1 ENHRY and CDR2 SYGVKD come from the germline V gene. The CDR3 runs to 15 residues. V dropped 3 bases and J dropped 1 base, with 12 bases sitting between them. The CDR3, as DNA: TGTGCCATCAGTGAAGGTTACCCTACGAACACTGAAGCTTTCTTT. Its translation: CAISEGYPTNTEAFF.

This sequence joins TRBV2 and TRBJ1-1; 8 positions match TRBD1. This CDR3 region has 14 residues. Germline CDR1 is SNHLY and CDR2 is FYNNEI. Unmatched junction bases numbered 9, after V lost 7 bases and J lost 5 bases. The CDR3 coding sequence is TGTGCCAGCACCCGGGAGGGACAGGTTACTGAAGCTTTCTTT. As protein: CASTREGQVTEAFF.

The chain joins TRBV7-2 to TRBJ2-3; TRBD2 agrees at 8 bases. This CDR3 spans 16 amino acids. Germline V gene sequence: CDR1 SGHTA, CDR2 FQGNSA. Trimming took 5 bases from V and 3 from J; bases not matched to a gene: 10. The CDR3 region is CASSPAGTRETDTQYF. For the CDR3, the DNA is TGTGCCAGCAGCCCGGCCGGGACTAGGGAGACAGATACGCAGTATTTT.

The genes are TRBV27 and TRBJ1-5; perhaps TRBD1 as D (5 bases). V lost 5 bases to trimming and J lost 3 bases, with 8 bases between them. Germline values: CDR1 MNHEY, CDR2 SMNVEV (reference sequence). The CDR3 extends over 13 amino acids. CDR3 nucleotide sequence: TGTGCCAGCAGTACAGGCTACAATCAGCCCCAGCATTTT. It translates to CASSTGYNQPQHF.

This clonotype has just a few counts. The rearrangement uses TRBV27 and TRBJ1-2; 7 nucleotides agree with TRBD1. Germline CDR1 and CDR2: MNHEY and SMNVEV (reference sequence). CDR3 size: 15 residues. V dropped 4 bases and J dropped 4; count of bases not matched to a gene: 9. The CDR3 region has the DNA TGTGCCAGCAGTTCGATGAGGGGGCCGGGCTATGGCTACACCTTC. It encodes CASSSMRGPGYGYTF.

This sequence joins TRBV6-1 and TRBJ2-7; 7 bases line up with TRBD2. V gave up 5 bases and J gave up 4 bases; unmatched junction bases: 11. The V gene's germline CDR1 is MNHNS and CDR2 SASEGT. This CDR3 comprises 15 residues. The CDR3 DNA follows: TGTGCCAGCAGTACTTCCGGTAGCGGGCCGTACGAGCAGTACTTC. It codes for CASSTSGSGPYEQYF.

The V gene is TRBV15, the J gene TRBJ2-1, with a tentative D call TRBD2 (5 bases). Trimming left V 0 bases short and J 0 bases short, with 9 bases between. The CDR3 length is 16 residues. Germline CDR1 LNHNV, CDR2 YYDKDF (reference sequence). CDR3 residues: CATSRDITSSYNEQFF. The CDR3 DNA reads TGTGCCACCAGCAGAGATATAACTAGCTCCTACAATGAGCAGTTCTTC.

A few counts support this clonotype. V gene TRBV24-1 combines with J gene TRBJ2-2, with 9 bases identical to TRBD1. The V and J ends lost 0 bases and 4 bases, in that order; junction bases with no gene match: 5. The CDR3 extends over 17 amino acids. CDR1 is KGHDR and CDR2 is SFDVKD in the germline V gene. CDR3: CATSDLPRDRATGELFF. As DNA, the CDR3 is TGTGCCACCAGTGATTTGCCCCGGGACAGGGCCACCGGGGAGCTGTTTTTT.

CDR3 region: CASNTGKRNTEAFF. The CDR3 DNA is TGTGCCAGCAACACAGGGAAGAGGAACACTGAAGCTTTCTTT. V and J are TRBV6-1 and TRBJ1-1, with a tentative D call TRBD1 (6 bases). The CDR3 has 14 amino acids. The germline V and J ends were trimmed by 7 bases and 1 base, with 13 bases remaining between them. Germline CDR1 reads MNHNS; CDR2 reads SASEGT.

The chain joins TRBV6-1 to TRBJ2-7, with no clear D. Germline CDR1 is MNHNS and CDR2 is SASEGT. The CDR3 is made up of 15 amino acids. V gave up 2 bases and J gave up 0 bases, with 11 bases separating them. CDR3 nucleotides: TGTGCCAGCAGTGAACAGGCGTCTAGCTCCTACGAGCAGTACTTC. Translation: CASSEQASSSYEQYF.

This chain connects TRBV7-2 to TRBJ2-2, with D tentatively TRBD1 (7 bases). CDR3 length equals 16 residues. V gave up 5 bases and J gave up 1 base, with 14 bases separating them. CDR1 and CDR2 from the germline V gene are SGHTA and FQGNSA. In nucleotides, the CDR3 is TGTGCCAGCAGCCTACAGGGGAGGAGGAACACCGGGGAGCTGTTTTTT. It specifies CASSLQGRRNTGELFF.

This clonotype showed up just a few times. The rearrangement uses TRBV19 and TRBJ1-1; possible D gene TRBD1, 5 bases. Germline CDR1 is LNHDA and CDR2 is SQIVND (reference sequence). This CDR3 contains 14 residues. The V gene lost 4 bases and the J gene lost 10 bases, with 19 bases spanning the gap. CDR3 residues: CASSKIWDPTRAFF. CDR3 DNA: TGTGCCAGTAGTAAGATTTGGGACCCAACCAGAGCTTTCTTT.

The chain joins TRBV19 to TRBJ1-2, with TRBD1 matching 9 bases. The J segment lost 8 bases and the V segment lost 5 bases, leaving 12 bases of the junction unmatched. The CDR3 is 15 amino acids. Germline V gene data show CDR1 as LNHDA and CDR2 as SQIVND (reference sequence). The CDR3 DNA reads TGTGCCAGTAGTCTCTTCCCGGGACAGGGTACCGGCTACACCTTC. Its translation: CASSLFPGQGTGYTF.

The rearrangement joins TRBV19 to TRBJ2-1, with D maybe TRBD2 (5 bases). The CDR3 length is 12 residues. The V gene's germline CDR1 is LNHDA and CDR2 SQIVND (reference sequence). The V end was cut by 3 bases, the J end by 13 bases, with 13 bases between. For the CDR3, the DNA is TGTGCCAGTAGTATCTTAGGGAGCCACCAGTTCTTC. The encoded protein is CASSILGSHQFF.

The chain joins TRBV10-3 to TRBJ2-4; tentative D call: TRBD2 (6 bases). The CDR3 covers 15 residues. Germline loops: CDR1 ENHRY, CDR2 SYGVKD. The germline V and J ends were trimmed by 3 bases and 0 bases, with 9 bases remaining between them. The CDR3 here is CAISDAGLAKNIQYF. In DNA form, the CDR3 reads TGTGCCATCAGTGACGCGGGGCTAGCCAAAAACATTCAGTACTTC.

This rearrangement joins TRBV19 to TRBJ2-5; 12 bases line up with TRBD2. The germline gives CDR1 LNHDA, CDR2 SQIVND (reference sequence). J was trimmed by 0 bases and V by 5 bases; bases with no gene match: 4. This CDR3 spans 16 amino acids. The CDR3 region has the DNA TGTGCCAGTAGTGGAAGGACTAGCGGGAACCAAGAGACCCAGTACTTC. It yields the protein CASSGRTSGNQETQYF.

V is TRBV19 and J is TRBJ1-2; D not resolved. V dropped 7 bases and J dropped 7 bases, with 22 bases sitting between them. Germline V gene lookup returns CDR1 LNHDA and CDR2 SQIVND (reference sequence). The CDR3 totals 15 residues. CDR3 region: CASTPPGAIFGGYTF. The CDR3 DNA follows: TGTGCCAGTACCCCTCCGGGTGCCATTTTTGGTGGCTACACCTTC.

The chain recombines TRBV7-2 with TRBJ1-2, with 10 bases identical to TRBD1. V gave up 0 bases and J gave up 2 bases; unmatched junction bases: 6. The CDR3 has 17 amino acids. Germline values: CDR1 SGHTA, CDR2 FQGNSA. CDR3 DNA sequence: TGTGCCAGCAGCTTAGCGCCGGGACAGGGGCTAAACTATGGCTACACCTTC. Encoded protein: CASSLAPGQGLNYGYTF.

The chain recombines TRBV2 with TRBJ2-2, with 12 bases identical to TRBD2. The length of the CDR3 is 15 residues. Losses at the gene ends were 6 bases for V and 4 bases for J; bases not matched to a gene: 3. Germline CDR1 and CDR2: SNHLY and FYNNEI. CDR3 amino acids: CASRATSGSTGELFF. The CDR3 DNA sequence: TGTGCCAGCAGGGCGACTAGCGGGAGCACCGGGGAGCTGTTTTTT. Full variable domain (rest looked up from reference TRBV2 and TRBJ2-2): EPEVTQTPSHQVTQMGQEVILRCVPISNHLYFYWYRQILGQKVEFLVSFYNNEISEKSEIFDDQFSVERPDGSNFTLKIRSTKLEDSAMYFCASRATSGSTGELFFGEGSRLTVL.

This clonotype turned up a few times. This chain links TRBV20-1 with TRBJ2-7, with 11 bases identical to TRBD1. CDR1 and CDR2 (germline): DFQATT, SNEGSKA (reference sequence). Losses at the gene ends were 5 bases for V and 5 bases for J; bases not matched to a gene: 11. The CDR3 totals 15 residues. The CDR3 loop is CSAQGPGQGGHEQYF. In DNA, the CDR3 is TGCAGTGCTCAGGGACCGGGACAGGGGGGACACGAGCAGTACTTC.

This clonotype was detected a few times. The V and J genes are TRBV20-1 and TRBJ2-4; D is uncertain. Trimming took off 1 base at V and 0 bases at J, with 19 bases between the two ends. Germline V gene sequence: CDR1 DFQATT, CDR2 SNEGSKA (reference sequence). The CDR3 extends over 18 amino acids. The CDR3 sequence is CSARAPDPLLLAKNIQYF. CDR3 bases: TGCAGTGCTAGAGCCCCAGATCCCCTTCTTCTAGCCAAAAACATTCAGTACTTC.

V usage is TRBV19 and J usage is TRBJ1-2; D is possibly TRBD1 (5 bases). CDR1 is LNHDA, CDR2 SQIVND, per germline (reference sequence). Trimming took off 9 bases at V and 2 bases at J, with 13 bases between the two ends. The CDR3 length is 13 residues. This CDR3 is CASREGLNYGYTF. Here the CDR3 DNA reads TGTGCCAGCCGTGAGGGGCTAAACTATGGCTACACCTTC.